Reported below is one T cell receptor beta chain. Germline CDR1 is MNHNS and CDR2 is SASEGT. The CDR3 runs 13 residues. Losses at the gene ends were 8 bases for V and 2 bases for J; bases not matched to a gene: 5. This entry belongs to a study of regulatory T cells in long-lasting Graves disease. Indicated time point: newly diagnosed GD, antithyroid drugs for less than 3 months. The TCR library was prepared using RNA isolated from PBMCs. A peripheral blood sample, 8.5 to 9 milliliters in volume, was drawn into EDTA tubes. Combining iRepertoire HTBI primers with Arm-PCR of CDR3 regions, the authors built TCR beta libraries. Each CDR3 protein is one row after TCRdb ran MiXCR on the multiplex PCR reads. This table holds roughly 440,000 distinct CDR3 sequences, 16% found once. This same sample was also taken into another study, of T cells in Graves' hyperthyroidism and ophthalmopathy. That work adds: HTBI primers were employed in a first-round RT-PCR of the TCR CDR3.

The sample consisted of peripheral blood mononuclear cells (PBMCs), taken at new diagnosis, from a patient treated with antithyroid drugs. The gene calls are TRBV6-1 and TRBJ1-2; 7 bases map to TRBD1. The receptor's source is a woman under 30 with Graves disease. DNA of the CDR3: TGTGCCAGCCGGGACAGAGCCAACTATGGCTACACCTTC. It specifies CASRDRANYGYTF.